Reported below is one T cell receptor beta chain. Repertoires were generated with immunoSEQ multiplex PCR, while TCRdb's copy carries only in-frame clones and drops some. Of about 320,000 clones listed, almost 85% are singletons. The CDR3 runs 15 residues. The V gene lost 0 bases and the J gene lost 2 bases, with 10 bases spanning the gap. Germline V gives CDR1 KGHDR, CDR2 SFDVKD. The sample is drawn from a study of blood T cell repertoires in COVID-19. Study summary: Sample material is recorded as cDNA or gDNA derived from T cells, B-cell-depleted T cells, or PBMCs.

V usage is TRBV24-1 and J usage is TRBJ2-7; a possible D gene is TRBD1 (5 bases). The sequenced material came from peripheral blood. This clonotype was obtained from a human donor in a cohort sampled during active COVID-19. For the CDR3, the DNA is TGTGCCACCAGTGATTTGCAGGGTGGTACCTACGAGCAGTACTTC. Encoded protein: CATSDLQGGTYEQYF.